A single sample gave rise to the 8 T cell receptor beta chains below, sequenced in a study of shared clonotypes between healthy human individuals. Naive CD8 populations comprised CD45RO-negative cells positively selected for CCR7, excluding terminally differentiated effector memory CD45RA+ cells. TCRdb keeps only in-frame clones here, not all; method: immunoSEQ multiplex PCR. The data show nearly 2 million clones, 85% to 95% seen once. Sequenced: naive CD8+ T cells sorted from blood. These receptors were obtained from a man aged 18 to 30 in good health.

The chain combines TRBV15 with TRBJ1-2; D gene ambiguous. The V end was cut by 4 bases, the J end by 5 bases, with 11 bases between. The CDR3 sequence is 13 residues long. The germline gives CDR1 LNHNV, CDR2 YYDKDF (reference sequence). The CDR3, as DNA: TGTGCCACCAGCAACGAGGGCTCGTATGGCTACACCTTC. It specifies CATSNEGSYGYTF.

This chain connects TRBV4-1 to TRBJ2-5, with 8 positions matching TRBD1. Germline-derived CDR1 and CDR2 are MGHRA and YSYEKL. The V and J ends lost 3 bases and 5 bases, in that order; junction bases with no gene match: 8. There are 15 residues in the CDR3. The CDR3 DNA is TGCGCCAGCAGCCAGGAGCGGACAGGGCGGGAGACCCAGTACTTC. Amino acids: CASSQERTGRETQYF.

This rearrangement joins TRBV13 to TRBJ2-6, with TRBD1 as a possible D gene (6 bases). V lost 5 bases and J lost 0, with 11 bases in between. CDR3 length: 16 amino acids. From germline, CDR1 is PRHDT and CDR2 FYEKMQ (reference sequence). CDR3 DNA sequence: TGTGCCAGCAGCACGCCACAGGGCTCTGGGGCCAACGTCCTGACTTTC. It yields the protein CASSTPQGSGANVLTF.

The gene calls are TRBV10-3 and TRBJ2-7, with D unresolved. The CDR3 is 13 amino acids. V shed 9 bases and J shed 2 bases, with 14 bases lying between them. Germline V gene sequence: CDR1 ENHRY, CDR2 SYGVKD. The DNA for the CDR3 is TGTGCCATACAGACGGTAAGTACCTACGAGCAGTACTTC. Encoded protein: CAIQTVSTYEQYF.

Here the CDR3 reads CASSLVGQAYTEAFF. CDR3 nucleotides: TGTGCCAGCAGCTTAGTGGGACAAGCTTACACTGAAGCTTTCTTT. V gene TRBV7-9 combines with J gene TRBJ1-1; perhaps TRBD1 as D (6 bases). V was shortened by 1 base and J by 3 bases, with 12 bases between the two germline ends. The CDR3 contains 15 residues. Germline V CDR1 and CDR2: SEHNR, FQNEAQ (reference sequence).

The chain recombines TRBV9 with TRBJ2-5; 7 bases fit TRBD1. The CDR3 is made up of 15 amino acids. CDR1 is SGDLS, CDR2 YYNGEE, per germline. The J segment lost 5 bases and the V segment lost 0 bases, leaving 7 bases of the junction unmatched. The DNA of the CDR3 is TGTGCCAGCAGCGTAGGGGCAGGGGGATCGGAGACCCAGTACTTC. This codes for CASSVGAGGSETQYF.

The CDR3 DNA reads as TGTGCCAGCAGCTACGGAGGGGACGGCTATGGCTACACCTTC. Amino acids: CASSYGGDGYGYTF. The gene calls are TRBV9 and TRBJ1-2; D perhaps matches TRBD1 (5 bases). CDR3 length equals 14 residues. The germline CDR1 and CDR2 sequences are SGDLS and YYNGEE. The germline V and J ends were trimmed by 4 bases and 4 bases, with 14 bases remaining between them.

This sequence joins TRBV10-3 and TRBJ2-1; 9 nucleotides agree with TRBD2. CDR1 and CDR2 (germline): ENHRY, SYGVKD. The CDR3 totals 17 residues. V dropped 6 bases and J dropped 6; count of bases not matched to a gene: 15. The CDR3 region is CAISLEAGGPKTNEQFF. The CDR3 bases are TGTGCCATCAGCCTTGAGGCGGGAGGGCCTAAGACCAATGAGCAGTTCTTC.